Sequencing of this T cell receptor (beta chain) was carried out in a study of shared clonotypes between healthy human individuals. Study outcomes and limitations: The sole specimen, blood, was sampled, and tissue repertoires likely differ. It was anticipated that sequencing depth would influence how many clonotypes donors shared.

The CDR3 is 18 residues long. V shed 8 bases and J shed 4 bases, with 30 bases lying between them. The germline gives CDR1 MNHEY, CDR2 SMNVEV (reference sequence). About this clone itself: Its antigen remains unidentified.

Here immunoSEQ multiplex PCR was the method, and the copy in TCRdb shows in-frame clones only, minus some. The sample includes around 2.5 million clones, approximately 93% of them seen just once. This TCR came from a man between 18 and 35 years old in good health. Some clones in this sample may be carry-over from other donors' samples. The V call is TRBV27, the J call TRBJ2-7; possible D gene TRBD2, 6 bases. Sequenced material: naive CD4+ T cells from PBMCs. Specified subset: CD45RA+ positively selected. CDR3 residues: CASQPGGNTGLGLYEQYF. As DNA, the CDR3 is TGTGCCAGCCAACCCGGCGGGAACACGGGACTCGGGCTGTACGAGCAGTACTTC.